This paragraph reports one TCR beta chain. Its specificity is not known. Primers: 60 Vbeta forward and 13 Jbeta reverse. The repertoire was sequenced with immunoSEQ multiplex PCR; TCRdb's copy has only in-frame clones and lacks some. The table has more than 95,000 clones, 75% to 80% seen once. The CDR3 totals 15 residues. CDR1 is MDHEN and CDR2 is SYDVKM in the germline V gene. V lost 5 bases, J lost 6 bases, and 17 bases lay in between. This sample was taken from a study of cytomegalovirus exposure and HLA in healthy donors. For the study at large: The roughly 120 million unique TCR beta sequences, from 150 million to 200 million T cells, were found by an earlier analysis.

General study results and limits: Earlier analysis looked at TCR beta V segments, and most were productive about 90% or about 30% of the time. Later analysis suggested most CMV-associated TCR beta chains were HLA-restricted.

Sequenced: PBMCs. This sequence was found in a woman between 35 and 50 years old in good health and CMV-seronegative. J is TRBJ1-5 and V is TRBV28; weak D call: TRBD1 (5 bases). CDR3 region: CASSGGGSSGQPQHF. The CDR3 DNA reads TGTGCCAGCAGTGGGGGGGGTTCTTCGGGTCAGCCCCAGCATTTT.